The 19 T cell receptor beta chains below all came from one sample that was sequenced in a study of cytomegalovirus exposure and HLA in healthy donors. The PCR was carried out with 60 Vbeta primers and 13 Jbeta primers. Sequenced by immunoSEQ multiplex PCR; TCRdb stores in-frame clones only, minus some. In total, the table holds about 170,000 clones. Sequencing was done on a sample of PBMCs. The receptors stem from a woman under 30 in good health and CMV-seropositive.

This chain links TRBV6-5 with TRBJ1-2; D is unclear. Germline lookup yields CDR1 MNHEY and CDR2 SVGAGI. Deletions cut 7 bases from V and 5 bases from J, with 14 bases between. This CDR3 spans 13 amino acids. The CDR3 loop is CASTDTSGYGYTF. For the CDR3, the DNA is TGTGCCAGCACCGATACGAGCGGGTATGGCTACACCTTC.

J is TRBJ2-1 and V is TRBV7-9; 7 bases agree with TRBD2. Trimming took 0 bases from V and 9 from J; bases not matched to a gene: 5. This CDR3 is built from 14 residues. The germline gives CDR1 SEHNR, CDR2 FQNEAQ (reference sequence). This CDR3 is CASSLAGGDGEQFF. The CDR3 DNA reads TGTGCCAGCAGCTTAGCGGGGGGGGATGGTGAGCAGTTCTTC.

CDR3 sequence reads: CAWRRGGVFGYTF. In DNA form, the CDR3 reads TGTGCCTGGAGAAGGGGGGGGGTCTTCGGCTACACCTTC. The genes are TRBV30 and TRBJ1-2, with D tentatively TRBD1 (6 bases). The V and J ends lost 3 bases and 8 bases respectively, with 16 bases between them. Germline CDR1 GTSNPN, CDR2 SVGIG (reference sequence). This CDR3 is built from 13 residues.

This sequence joins TRBV9 and TRBJ1-2; tentatively, D is TRBD1 (5 bases). This CDR3 is 14 amino acids long. Trimming took off 0 bases at V and 4 bases at J, with 10 bases between the two ends. CDR1 and CDR2 (germline): SGDLS, YYNGEE. The CDR3 DNA sequence: TGTGCCAGCAGCGTAGATCAGGGCGGCTATGGCTACACCTTC. This encodes CASSVDQGGYGYTF.

In regard to this clone: At one of its ends the junction is not consistent with the germline gene, which may arise from a read error. Here the CDR3 DNA reads TGTGCTAGCAGCCAGGGACAGGGAATCCAAGAGACCCAGTACTTC. Translating it yields CASSQGQGIQETQYF. V is TRBV7-7 and J is TRBJ2-5; 9 bases are a match to TRBD1. CDR1 and CDR2 from the germline V gene are SSHAT and FNYEAQ (reference sequence). This CDR3 region has 15 residues. Supplemented by reference TRBV7-7 and TRBJ2-5, the full variable domain reads GAGVSQSPRYKVTKRGQDVTLRCDPISSHATLYWYQQALGQGPEFLTYFNYEAQPDKSGLPSDRFSAERPEGSISTLTIQRTEQRDSAMYRCASSQGQGIQETQYFGPGTRLLVL.

The genes are TRBV30 and TRBJ1-4; TRBD1 might be the D (6 bases). The CDR3 has 16 residues. Trimming left V 2 bases short and J 8 bases short, with 21 bases between. Germline loops: CDR1 GTSNPN, CDR2 SVGIG (reference sequence). The CDR3 nucleotides read TGTGCCTGGAGTCCGAGCCCTACAGGGATGGTCGAAAAACTGTTTTTT. Its translation: CAWSPSPTGMVEKLFF.

Here the CDR3 reads CASFATWGQYSGNTIYF. CDR3 coding DNA: TGTGCCAGCTTCGCTACCTGGGGGCAGTACTCTGGAAACACCATATATTTT. The chain carries TRBV18 and TRBJ1-3, with a tentative D call TRBD1 (6 bases). V dropped 7 bases and J dropped 0 bases, with 19 bases sitting between them. The CDR3 runs to 17 residues. Germline V lookup: CDR1 KGHSH, CDR2 LQKENI.

The chain employs TRBV15 and TRBJ2-7; 13 bases map to TRBD2. The J segment lost 6 bases and the V segment lost 3 bases, leaving 11 bases of the junction unmatched. CDR1 and CDR2 from the germline V gene are LNHNV and YYDKDF (reference sequence). This CDR3 spans 17 amino acids. As DNA, the CDR3 is TGTGCCACCAGCAGGAAAGGGACTAGCGGGATTGAGGGCGAGCAGTACTTC. It codes for CATSRKGTSGIEGEQYF.

J is TRBJ1-2 and V is TRBV7-9; TRBD1 agrees at 8 bases. With 0 bases clipped from V and 8 bases from J, the junction kept 5 bases outside the gene matches. CDR1 SEHNR and CDR2 FQNEAQ come from the germline V gene (reference sequence). The CDR3 consists of 14 residues. The CDR3 sequence: CASSLAQAGGGYTF. CDR3 coding DNA: TGTGCCAGCAGCTTAGCGCAGGCAGGGGGCGGCTACACCTTC.

This rearrangement joins TRBV5-6 to TRBJ2-7, with D possibly TRBD1 on 5 matching bases. The CDR3 contains 16 residues. CDR1 and CDR2 from the germline V gene are SGHDT and YYEEEE. The ends were cut back, 2 bases at V and 3 bases at J, with 18 bases in the middle. In DNA, the CDR3 is TGTGCCAGCAGCTTCCATCAGGGTCCCTTCCTCTACGAGCAGTACTTC. It yields the protein CASSFHQGPFLYEQYF.

This chain connects TRBV7-8 to TRBJ2-7, with D possibly being TRBD2 (6 bases). Trimming took off 3 bases at V and 3 bases at J, with 12 bases between the two ends. Germline V CDR1 and CDR2: SGHVS, FQNEAQ. There are 14 residues in the CDR3. DNA of the CDR3: TGTGCCAGCAGCTTCTTGTCGGGGGACTACGAGCAGTACTTC. It encodes CASSFLSGDYEQYF.

The rearrangement links TRBV7-8 to TRBJ1-1; the match to TRBD1 covers 8 bases. Losses at the gene ends were 2 bases for V and 0 bases for J; bases not matched to a gene: 8. Germline loops: CDR1 SGHVS, CDR2 FQNEAQ. The CDR3 length is 17 residues. CDR3 residues: CASSLRTGNNMNTEAFF. In DNA form, the CDR3 reads TGTGCCAGCAGCTTAAGGACAGGGAATAACATGAACACTGAAGCTTTCTTT.

This chain connects TRBV6-5 to TRBJ1-6; no firm D call. V shed 2 bases and J shed 10 bases, with 15 bases lying between them. This CDR3 has 15 residues. Germline values: CDR1 MNHEY, CDR2 SVGAGI. The CDR3 region is CASSYEGGRASPLHF. CDR3 bases: TGTGCCAGCAGTTACGAAGGAGGGCGGGCGTCACCCCTCCACTTT.

This chain joins TRBV5-4 and TRBJ2-1; 11 nucleotides align to TRBD2. V gave up 4 bases and J gave up 1 base; unmatched junction bases: 10. Per germline, CDR1 SGHNT and CDR2 YYREEE (reference sequence). CDR3 length: 18 residues. The CDR3 region is CASSATPGTSGSYNEQFF. CDR3 DNA: TGTGCCAGCAGCGCAACACCCGGGACTAGCGGATCCTACAATGAGCAGTTCTTC.

The chain uses TRBV14 and TRBJ1-1; TRBD1 aligns across 8 bases. CDR3 length equals 14 residues. Germline V lookup: CDR1 SGHDN, CDR2 FVKESK. The junction had 5 bases not matched to a gene; V was cut back by 4 bases and J by 4 bases. The CDR3, as DNA: TGTGCCAGCAGCCCCCAGGGGGCGGGCACTGAAGCTTTCTTT. It yields the protein CASSPQGAGTEAFF. Based on the CDR3 plus reference TRBV14 and TRBJ1-1, the full variable domain is EAGVTQFPSHSVIEKGQTVTLRCDPISGHDNLYWYRRVMGKEIKFLLHFVKESKQDESGMPNNRFLAERTGGTYSTLKVQPAELEDSGVYFCASSPQGAGTEAFFGQGTRLTVV.

On this clone itself: The sample holds other DNA sequences that translate to the same CDR3. This rearrangement joins TRBV4-2 to TRBJ2-3; 7 bases map to TRBD2. CDR3 size: 16 residues. Per the germline V gene, CDR1 is LGHNA and CDR2 is YNFKEQ. With 0 bases clipped from V and 1 base from J, the junction kept 4 bases outside the gene matches. CDR3 amino acids: CASSQELAGGTDTQYF. CDR3 DNA sequence: TGTGCCAGCAGCCAAGAGTTGGCGGGGGGCACAGATACGCAGTATTTT.

The genes are TRBV30 and TRBJ1-1; TRBD1 agrees at 10 bases. The length of the CDR3 is 15 residues. V shed 5 bases and J 9 bases; nucleotides not matched to a gene: 15. Germline assignment: CDR1 GTSNPN and CDR2 SVGIG (reference sequence). This CDR3 reads CAWSQTGTGVPQAFF. Written as DNA, the CDR3 is TGTGCCTGGTCACAGACGGGGACAGGGGTTCCTCAAGCTTTCTTT.

The rearrangement uses TRBV18 and TRBJ2-7; 10 bases are shared with TRBD1. V shed 6 bases, J shed 2 bases, and the junction held 7 bases outside the gene matches. Germline assignment: CDR1 KGHSH and CDR2 LQKENI. This CDR3 contains 15 residues. The CDR3 sequence: CASSHGTGDPYEQYF. The CDR3 nucleotides are TGTGCCAGCTCTCACGGGACAGGGGATCCCTACGAGCAGTACTTC. The whole variable domain, remainder taken from reference TRBV18 and TRBJ2-7, is NAGVMQNPRHLVRRRGQEARLRCSPMKGHSHVYWYRQLPEEGLKFMVYLQKENIIDESGMPKERFSAEFPKEGPSILRIQQVVRGDSAAYFCASSHGTGDPYEQYFGPGTRLTVT.

The chain has TRBV2 and TRBJ2-1, with 7 bases matching TRBD2. Germline-derived CDR1 and CDR2 are SNHLY and FYNNEI. The CDR3 extends over 12 amino acids. V was pared by 7 bases and J by 11 bases, with 8 bases of the junction left unmatched. The CDR3 sequence: CASNRLAEQQFF. The CDR3 DNA is TGTGCCAGCAATCGGCTAGCGGAGCAGCAGTTCTTC.